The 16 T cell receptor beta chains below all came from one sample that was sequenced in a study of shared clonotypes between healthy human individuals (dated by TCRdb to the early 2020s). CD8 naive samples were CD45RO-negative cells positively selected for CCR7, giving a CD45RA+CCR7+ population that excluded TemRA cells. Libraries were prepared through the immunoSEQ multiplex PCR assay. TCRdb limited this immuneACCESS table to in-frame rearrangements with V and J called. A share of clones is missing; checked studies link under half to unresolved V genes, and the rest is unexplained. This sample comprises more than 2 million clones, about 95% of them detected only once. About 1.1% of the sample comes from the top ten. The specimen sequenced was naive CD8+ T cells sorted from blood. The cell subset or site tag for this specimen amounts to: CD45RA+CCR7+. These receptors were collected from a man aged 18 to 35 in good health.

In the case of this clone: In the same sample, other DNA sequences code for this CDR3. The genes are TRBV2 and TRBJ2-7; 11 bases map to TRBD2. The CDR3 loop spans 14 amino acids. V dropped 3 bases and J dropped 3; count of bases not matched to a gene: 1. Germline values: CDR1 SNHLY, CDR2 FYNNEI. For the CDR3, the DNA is TGTGCCAGCAGTGAGGGACTAGCGGACTACGAGCAGTACTTC. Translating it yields CASSEGLADYEQYF.

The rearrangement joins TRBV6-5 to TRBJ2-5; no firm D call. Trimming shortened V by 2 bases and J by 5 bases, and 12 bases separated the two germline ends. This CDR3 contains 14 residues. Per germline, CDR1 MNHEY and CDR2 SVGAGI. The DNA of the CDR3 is TGTGCCAGCAGTTACACCCGGTTACAGGAGACCCAGTACTTC. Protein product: CASSYTRLQETQYF.

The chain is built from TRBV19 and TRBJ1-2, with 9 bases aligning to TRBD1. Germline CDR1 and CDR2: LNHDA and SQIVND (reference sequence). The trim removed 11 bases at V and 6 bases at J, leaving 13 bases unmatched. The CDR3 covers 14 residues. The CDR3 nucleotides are TGTGCCGTACAGGGGGCGTCGGGAAGGAATGGCTACACCTTC. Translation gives CAVQGASGRNGYTF.

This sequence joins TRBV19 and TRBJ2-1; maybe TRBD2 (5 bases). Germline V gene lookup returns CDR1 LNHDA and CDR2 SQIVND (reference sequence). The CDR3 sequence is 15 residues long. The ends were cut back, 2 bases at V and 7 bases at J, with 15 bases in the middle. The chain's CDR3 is CASSILGLDSNEQFF. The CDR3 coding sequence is TGTGCCAGTAGTATACTAGGACTGGACTCGAATGAGCAGTTCTTC.

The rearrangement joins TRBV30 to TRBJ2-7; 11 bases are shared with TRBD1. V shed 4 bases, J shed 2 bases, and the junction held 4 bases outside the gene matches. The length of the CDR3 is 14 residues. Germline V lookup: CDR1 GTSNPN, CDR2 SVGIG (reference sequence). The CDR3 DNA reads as TGTGCCTGGACATGGGACAGGGGGACCTACGAGCAGTACTTC. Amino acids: CAWTWDRGTYEQYF.

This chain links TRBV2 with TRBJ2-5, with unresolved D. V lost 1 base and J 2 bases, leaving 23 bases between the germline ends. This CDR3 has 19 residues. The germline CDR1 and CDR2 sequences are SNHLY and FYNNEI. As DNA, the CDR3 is TGTGCCAGCAGTGAAGTTGAATCTTTAGGAGTACCCCAACAAGAGACCCAGTACTTC. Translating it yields CASSEVESLGVPQQETQYF.

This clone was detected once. The CDR3 sequence: CASSSYPGALAGGSQAYEQYF. DNA of the CDR3: TGTGCCAGCAGCTCCTACCCGGGCGCCCTAGCGGGGGGATCTCAAGCCTACGAGCAGTACTTC. The chain links TRBV7-6 to TRBJ2-7; 11 nucleotides match TRBD2. Germline loops: CDR1 SGHVS, CDR2 FNYEAQ. V gave up 4 bases and J gave up 2 bases; unmatched junction bases: 22. This CDR3 has 21 residues.

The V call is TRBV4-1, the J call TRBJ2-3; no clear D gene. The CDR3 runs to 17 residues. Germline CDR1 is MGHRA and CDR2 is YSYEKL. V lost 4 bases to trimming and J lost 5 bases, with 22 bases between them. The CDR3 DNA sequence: TGCGCCAGCAGCCGCGAGCCGTCGGTGGGTCTAGGAGATACGCAGTATTTT. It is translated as CASSREPSVGLGDTQYF.

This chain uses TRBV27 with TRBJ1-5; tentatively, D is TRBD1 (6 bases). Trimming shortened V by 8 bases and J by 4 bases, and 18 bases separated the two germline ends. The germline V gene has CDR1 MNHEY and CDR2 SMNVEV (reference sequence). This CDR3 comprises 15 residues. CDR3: CASGRSGERNQPQHF. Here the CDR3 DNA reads TGTGCCAGCGGCCGATCAGGGGAGCGGAATCAGCCCCAGCATTTT.

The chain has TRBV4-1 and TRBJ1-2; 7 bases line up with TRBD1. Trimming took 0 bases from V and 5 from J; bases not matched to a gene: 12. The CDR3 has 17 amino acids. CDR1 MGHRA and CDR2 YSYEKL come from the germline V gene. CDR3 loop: CASSQDDSGQFEYGYTF. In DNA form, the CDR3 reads TGCGCCAGCAGCCAAGACGATTCGGGACAGTTCGAGTATGGCTACACCTTC.

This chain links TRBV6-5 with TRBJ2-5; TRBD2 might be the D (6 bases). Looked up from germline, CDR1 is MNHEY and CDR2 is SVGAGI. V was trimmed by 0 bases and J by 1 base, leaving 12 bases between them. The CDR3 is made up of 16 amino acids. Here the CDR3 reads CASSYSGGPSQETQYF. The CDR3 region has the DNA TGTGCCAGCAGTTACTCGGGGGGACCCAGCCAAGAGACCCAGTACTTC.

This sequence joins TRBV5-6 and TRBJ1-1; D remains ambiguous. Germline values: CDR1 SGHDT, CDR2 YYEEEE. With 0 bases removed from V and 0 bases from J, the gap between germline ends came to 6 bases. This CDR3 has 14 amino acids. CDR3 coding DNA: TGTGCCAGCAGCTTGGGGTTTATGAACACTGAAGCTTTCTTT. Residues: CASSLGFMNTEAFF.

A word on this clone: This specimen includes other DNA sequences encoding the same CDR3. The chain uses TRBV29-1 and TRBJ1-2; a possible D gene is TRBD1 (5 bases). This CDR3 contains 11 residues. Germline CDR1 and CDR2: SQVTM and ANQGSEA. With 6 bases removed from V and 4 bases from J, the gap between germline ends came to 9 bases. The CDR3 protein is CSVQVSYGYTF. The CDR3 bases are TGCAGCGTACAGGTGTCCTATGGCTACACCTTC.

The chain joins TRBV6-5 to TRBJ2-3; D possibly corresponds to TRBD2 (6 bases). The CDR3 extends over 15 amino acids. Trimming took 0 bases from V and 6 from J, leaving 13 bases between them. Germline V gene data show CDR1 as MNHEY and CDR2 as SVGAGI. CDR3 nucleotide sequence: TGTGCCAGCAGTTACTCGCCGGGAGCCAGCGATACGCAGTATTTT. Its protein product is CASSYSPGASDTQYF.

The CDR3 region is CASSLGGAWNTEAFF. As DNA, the CDR3 is TGTGCCAGCAGCTTAGGGGGGGCATGGAACACTGAAGCTTTCTTT. This sequence joins TRBV11-2 and TRBJ1-1, with D possibly matching TRBD1 (6 bases). The CDR3 has 15 amino acids. Germline V gives CDR1 SGHAT, CDR2 FQNNGV. V lost 1 base, J lost 1 base, and 10 bases lay in between.

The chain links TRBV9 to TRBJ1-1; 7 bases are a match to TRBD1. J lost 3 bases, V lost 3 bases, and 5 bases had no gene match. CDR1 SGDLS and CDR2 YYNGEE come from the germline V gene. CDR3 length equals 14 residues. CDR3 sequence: CASSGGGTDTEAFF. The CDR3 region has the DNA TGTGCCAGCAGCGGAGGGGGGACAGACACTGAAGCTTTCTTT.